The rows below give T cell receptor beta chains drawn from one sample of a study of blood T cell repertoires in COVID-19. Sequenced by immunoSEQ multiplex PCR; TCRdb stores in-frame clones only, minus some. Of about 180,000 clones in the sample, over 65% were seen once. The specimen sequenced was peripheral blood. Source of these receptors: a person aged 65-85 years with COVID-19, enrolled during active disease. CDR3s include the opening cysteine and the closing phenylalanine or tryptophan. Each record gives: V gene, D gene, J gene, CDR3 protein. The D gene is left open where the match is weak.

TRBV9	TRBD1	TRBJ1-2	CASSGTGPVTF
TRBV18	.	TRBJ2-5	CASSPRGDRETQYF
TRBV29-1	TRBD1	TRBJ1-2	CSGTGGEHGYTF
TRBV2	.	TRBJ2-1	CASKGPMEDNEQFF
TRBV14	TRBD2	TRBJ2-1	CASSHPPGHGTSGRANEQFF
TRBV5-4	.	TRBJ1-2	CASSLVAVNYGYTF
TRBV9	TRBD1	TRBJ1-1	CASSADRGDDTEAFF
TRBV9	TRBD1	TRBJ1-3	CASSVVRDRAHTIYF
TRBV28	.	TRBJ1-3	CASRTGGNTIYF
TRBV30	TRBD1	TRBJ1-1	CAWNTGQGTEAFF
TRBV23-1	.	TRBJ2-5	CASSQVRETQYF
TRBV5-4	TRBD1	TRBJ1-6	CASSLRQGNNSPLHF
TRBV28	.	TRBJ1-6	CASSLTVHNSPLHF
TRBV5-1	.	TRBJ1-4	CASSPGSPNEKLFF